This T cell receptor beta chain was documented in a study of control samples from healthy donors and cancer patients (dated by TCRdb to 2018 to 2021). For this clone: What this receptor recognizes is not known. No quality values exist for individual bases; no much larger clone is one base distant.

The library was built by means of the immunoSEQ multiplex PCR assay. The immuneACCESS repertoire file appears here via TCRdb, limited to in-frame rearrangements. These files lack a portion of the clones; in checked studies, under half of the deficit traces to unresolved V genes, and the cause of the others is not known. The sample yields tens of thousands of clones; 85% to 95% were counted once. 2.8% of the sample comes from the top ten. According to the germline V gene, CDR1 reads SGDLS and CDR2 reads YYNGEE. The trim is 1 base for V and 5 bases for J, with a gap of 4 bases between the germline ends. Counted from cysteine to phenylalanine, this CDR3 has 12 amino acids. Just the 36-base CDR3 DNA is kept, in frame starting at base 1.

This chain is built from TRBV9 and TRBJ2-1; a confident D gene designation cannot be given. The sequence derives from a woman aged 30 to 39 in good health. The sequencing sample was made of blood. CDR3 reads: CASSVTDNEQFF. The nucleotide sequence is given as TGTGCCAGCAGCGTAACGGACAATGAGCAGTTCTTC.